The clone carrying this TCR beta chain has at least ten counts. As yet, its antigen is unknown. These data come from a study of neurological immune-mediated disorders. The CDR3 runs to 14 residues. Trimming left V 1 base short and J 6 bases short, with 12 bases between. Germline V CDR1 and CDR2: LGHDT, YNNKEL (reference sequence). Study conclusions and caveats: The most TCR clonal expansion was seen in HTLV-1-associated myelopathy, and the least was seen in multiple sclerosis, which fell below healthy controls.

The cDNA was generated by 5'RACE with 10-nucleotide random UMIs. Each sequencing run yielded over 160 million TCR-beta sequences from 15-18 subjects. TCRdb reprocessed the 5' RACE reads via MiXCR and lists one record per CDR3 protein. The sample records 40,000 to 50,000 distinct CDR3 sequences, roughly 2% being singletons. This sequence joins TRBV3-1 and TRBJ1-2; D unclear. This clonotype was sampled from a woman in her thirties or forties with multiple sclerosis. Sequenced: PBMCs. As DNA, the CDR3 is TGTGCCAGCAGCCAAGGATTGGAAGGCAATGGCTACACCTTC. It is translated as CASSQGLEGNGYTF.